One sample yielded the 18 T cell receptor beta chains listed below, sequenced in a study of blood T cell repertoires in COVID-19. TCRdb's table, derived via immunoSEQ multiplex PCR, lists solely in-frame clones and lacks some. The table shows 200,000 to 300,000 clones, with 85% occurring only once. Sequencing used peripheral blood. The receptors were gathered from an older woman with active or convalescent COVID-19.

V and J are TRBV24-1 and TRBJ2-4; 8 bases agree with TRBD1. CDR3 length equals 15 residues. V trimming: 3 bases; J trimming: 5 bases; junction bases outside the gene matches: 5. Per germline, CDR1 KGHDR and CDR2 SFDVKD. The CDR3 nucleotides are TGTGCCACCAGTGATCCTGGGACAGGTGAAAACATTCAGTACTTC. Its translation is CATSDPGTGENIQYF.

The V gene is TRBV9, the J gene TRBJ1-2; D perhaps matches TRBD1 (6 bases). The CDR3 runs to 13 residues. Trimming removed 0 bases at V and 7 bases at J, with 10 bases between. The germline V gene has CDR1 SGDLS and CDR2 YYNGEE. DNA of the CDR3: TGTGCCAGCAGCGTAGCGGGGGGCCTTGGCTACACCTTC. Its translation is CASSVAGGLGYTF.

The J gene is TRBJ1-1, the V gene TRBV24-1, with 9 bases lining up with TRBD1. There are 14 residues in the CDR3. The junction had 3 bases not matched to a gene; V was cut back by 7 bases and J by 1 base. CDR1 and CDR2 from the germline V gene are KGHDR and SFDVKD. The DNA of the CDR3 is TGTGCCACCAGGGGGACAGGGCAGAACACTGAAGCTTTCTTT. Translation gives CATRGTGQNTEAFF.

The chain employs TRBV11-2 and TRBJ2-7; maybe TRBD1 (6 bases). Germline lookup yields CDR1 SGHAT and CDR2 FQNNGV. CDR3 length: 16 amino acids. The V and J ends lost 1 base and 3 bases respectively, with 16 bases between them. The DNA of the CDR3 is TGTGCCAGCAGCTTAGCTTCGGCAGGGGCCGTCTACGAGCAGTACTTC. It codes for CASSLASAGAVYEQYF.

The chain links TRBV2 to TRBJ1-1; 7 bases fit TRBD1. V lost 8 bases to trimming and J lost 4 bases; unmatched junction nucleotides: 10. This CDR3 has 14 residues. Germline lookup yields CDR1 SNHLY and CDR2 FYNNEI. The CDR3 DNA is TGTGCCAGCTTACCGACAGGGTGGAGCACTGAAGCTTTCTTT. Encoded protein: CASLPTGWSTEAFF.

This rearrangement joins TRBV7-9 to TRBJ1-2, with D possibly being TRBD1 (5 bases). CDR3 length: 16 residues. V shed 4 bases and J shed 4 bases, with 19 bases lying between them. Looked up from germline, CDR1 is SEHNR and CDR2 is FQNEAQ (reference sequence). The CDR3 DNA reads as TGTGCCAGCAGCTCCCAGGGTAGGCAAAGCCTCTATGGCTACACCTTC. This gives the protein CASSSQGRQSLYGYTF.

J is TRBJ1-1 and V is TRBV19, with a possible D match to TRBD1 (5 bases). Deletions cut 3 bases from V and 0 bases from J, with 8 bases between. This CDR3 spans 14 amino acids. Germline V gives CDR1 LNHDA, CDR2 SQIVND (reference sequence). The CDR3 is CASSMRGLNTEAFF. The CDR3 DNA reads as TGTGCCAGTAGTATGCGGGGACTGAACACTGAAGCTTTCTTT.

V and J are TRBV3-1 (or the pseudogene TRBV3-2) and TRBJ2-1; 10 bases match TRBD1. J gave up 13 bases and V 5 bases, and 11 bases lay outside the gene matches. The V gene's germline CDR1 is LGHDT and CDR2 YNNKEL (reference sequence). There are 14 residues in the CDR3. CDR3 region: CASSNRDRGSPQFF. CDR3 DNA: TGTGCCAGCAGCAACCGGGACAGGGGATCCCCTCAGTTCTTC.

This clone was picked up a small number of times. DNA for the CDR3: TGTGCCTGGAGCCGGACAGCCACTCGCTACAACGAGCAGTACTTC. It translates to CAWSRTATRYNEQYF. The chain has TRBV30 and TRBJ2-7, with D possibly being TRBD1 (6 bases). From germline, CDR1 is GTSNPN and CDR2 SVGIG (reference sequence). The CDR3 extends over 15 amino acids. V shed 3 bases and J shed 5 bases, with 20 bases lying between them. The complete variable domain, with remaining parts taken from reference TRBV30 and TRBJ2-7, reads SQTIHQWPATLVQPVGSPLSLECTVEGTSNPNLYWYRQAAGRGLQLLFYSVGIGQISSEVPQNLSASRPQDRQFILSSKKLLLSDSGFYLCAWSRTATRYNEQYFGPGTRLTVT.

The chain employs TRBV2 and TRBJ2-7; the D gene is possibly TRBD1 (6 bases). This CDR3 is built from 12 residues. V lost 5 bases to trimming and J lost 6 bases, with 11 bases between them. In germline, CDR1 is SNHLY, CDR2 FYNNEI. The CDR3 DNA is TGTGCCAGCAGTTTGGACAGTATCGAGCAGTACTTC. This sequence encodes CASSLDSIEQYF. Looking up the rest from reference TRBV2 and TRBJ2-7 gives the full variable domain: EPEVTQTPSHQVTQMGQEVILRCVPISNHLYFYWYRQILGQKVEFLVSFYNNEISEKSEIFDDQFSVERPDGSNFTLKIRSTKLEDSAMYFCASSLDSIEQYFGPGTRLTVT.

V and J are TRBV19 and TRBJ1-2; D uncertain. V was pared by 6 bases and J by 3 bases, with 14 bases between. CDR3 size: 14 residues. Germline V lookup: CDR1 LNHDA, CDR2 SQIVND (reference sequence). The CDR3 loop reads CASSIFPVHYGYTF. The CDR3 nucleotides read TGTGCCAGTAGCATTTTCCCGGTCCACTATGGCTACACCTTC.

As for this clone: This specimen includes other DNA sequences encoding the same CDR3. This chain links TRBV7-9 with TRBJ1-1; D call uncertain. V was clipped by 6 bases and J by 0 bases, with 8 bases between them. Germline V CDR1 and CDR2: SEHNR, FQNEAQ (reference sequence). The CDR3 extends over 13 amino acids. The CDR3 DNA follows: TGTGCCAGCAGTTTACAGATGAACACTGAAGCTTTCTTT. This translates into CASSLQMNTEAFF.

The chain has TRBV19 and TRBJ2-7; D is possibly TRBD2 (6 bases). This CDR3 comprises 12 residues. Germline assignment: CDR1 LNHDA and CDR2 SQIVND (reference sequence). V lost 4 bases and J lost 6, with 10 bases in between. The CDR3 sequence is CASSRQGGEQYF. Written as DNA, the CDR3 is TGTGCCAGTAGTAGGCAGGGAGGCGAGCAGTACTTC.

A single count supports this clone. The chain is built from TRBV11-2 and TRBJ2-3; TRBD2 agrees at 10 bases. Germline lookup yields CDR1 SGHAT and CDR2 FQNNGV. Trimming at V came to 1 base and at J to 3 bases, leaving 4 bases not matched to a gene. This CDR3 spans 16 amino acids. CDR3 in amino acids: CASSLVASGGTDTQYF. In nucleotides, the CDR3 is TGTGCCAGCAGCTTAGTGGCTAGCGGGGGAACAGATACGCAGTATTTT.

This clone was recorded only once. This chain joins TRBV7-8 and TRBJ2-3; the match to TRBD2 covers 12 bases. This CDR3 spans 17 amino acids. Trimming cost V 1 base and J 4 bases; bases outside gene matches: 6. CDR1 and CDR2 (germline): SGHVS, FQNEAQ. The CDR3 here is CASSLGRLAGVPDTQYF. The CDR3 DNA reads TGTGCCAGCAGCTTAGGTCGACTAGCGGGAGTCCCAGATACGCAGTATTTT.

This clone was recorded once. This chain joins TRBV28 and TRBJ1-2; TRBD1 aligns across 9 bases. The V segment lost 6 bases and the J segment 6 bases; nucleotides outside the gene matches: 14. This CDR3 region has 16 residues. Germline assignment: CDR1 MDHEN and CDR2 SYDVKM. CDR3 residues: CASSEFRQGGEDGYTF. The CDR3 coding sequence is TGTGCCAGCAGCGAATTTAGACAGGGGGGAGAAGATGGCTACACCTTC.

This chain joins TRBV6-5 and TRBJ2-1, with 8 bases aligning to TRBD2. CDR1 and CDR2 from the germline V gene are MNHEY and SVGAGI. V shed 2 bases and J 0 bases; nucleotides not matched to a gene: 3. The CDR3 loop spans 16 amino acids. The CDR3 here is CASSYGLAYSYNEQFF. The CDR3, as DNA: TGTGCCAGCAGTTACGGACTAGCTTACTCCTACAATGAGCAGTTCTTC.

The chain joins TRBV19 to TRBJ2-7; D is perhaps TRBD2 (6 bases). This CDR3 is 14 amino acids long. The V gene's germline CDR1 is LNHDA and CDR2 SQIVND (reference sequence). The V gene lost 4 bases and the J gene lost 2 bases, with 12 bases spanning the gap. The CDR3 sequence is CASSNTGGTYEQYF. Written as DNA, the CDR3 is TGTGCCAGTAGTAACACTGGAGGGACCTACGAGCAGTACTTC.